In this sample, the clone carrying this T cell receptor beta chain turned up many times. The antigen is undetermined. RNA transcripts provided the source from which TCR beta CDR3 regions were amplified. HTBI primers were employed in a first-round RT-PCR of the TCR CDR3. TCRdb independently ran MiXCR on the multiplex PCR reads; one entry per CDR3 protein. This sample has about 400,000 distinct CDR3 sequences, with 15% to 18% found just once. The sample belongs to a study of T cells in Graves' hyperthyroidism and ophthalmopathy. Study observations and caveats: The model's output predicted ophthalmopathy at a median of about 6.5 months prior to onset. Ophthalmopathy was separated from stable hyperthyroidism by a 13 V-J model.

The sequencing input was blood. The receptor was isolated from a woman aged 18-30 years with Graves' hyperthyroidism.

CDR3 nucleotide sequence: TGTGCCAGCAGTTACAATAGCGGGGGGGCCGAGACCCAGTACTTC. Amino acids: CASSYNSGGAETQYF. V and J are TRBV6-2 or TRBV6-3 and TRBJ2-5; TRBD2 matches 11 bases. CDR1 is MNHEY, CDR2 SVGEGT, per germline. CDR3 length: 15 amino acids. J lost 5 bases, V lost 2 bases, and 4 bases had no gene match.